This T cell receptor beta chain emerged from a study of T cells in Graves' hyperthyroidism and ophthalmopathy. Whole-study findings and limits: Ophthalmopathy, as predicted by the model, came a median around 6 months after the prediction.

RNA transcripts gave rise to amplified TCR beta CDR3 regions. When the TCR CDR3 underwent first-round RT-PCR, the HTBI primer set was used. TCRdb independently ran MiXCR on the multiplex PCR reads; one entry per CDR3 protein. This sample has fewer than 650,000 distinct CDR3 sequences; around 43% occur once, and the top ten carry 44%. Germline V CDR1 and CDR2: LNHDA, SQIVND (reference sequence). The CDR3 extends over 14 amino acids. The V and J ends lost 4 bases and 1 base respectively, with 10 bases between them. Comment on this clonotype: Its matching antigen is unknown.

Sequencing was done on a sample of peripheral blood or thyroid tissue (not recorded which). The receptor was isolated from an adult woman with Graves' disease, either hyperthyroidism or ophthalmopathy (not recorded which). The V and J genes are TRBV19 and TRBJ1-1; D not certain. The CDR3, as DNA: TGTGCCAGTAGTACGGAGGAAGCGAACACTGAAGCTTTCTTT. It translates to CASSTEEANTEAFF. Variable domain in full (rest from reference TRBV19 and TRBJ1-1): DGGITQSPKYLFRKEGQNVTLSCEQNLNHDAMYWYRQDPGQGLRLIYYSQIVNDFQKGDIAEGYSVSREKKESFPLTVTSAQKNPTAFYLCASSTEEANTEAFFGQGTRLTVV.